What follows are 12 T cell receptor beta chains derived from one specimen sequenced in a study of blood T cell repertoires in COVID-19. Method: immunoSEQ multiplex PCR; TCRdb's copy keeps in-frame clones and lacks some. This table holds about 150,000 clones, roughly nine tenths found once. The sequenced sample was peripheral blood. The source is a woman aged 55-70 years with active or convalescent COVID-19.

There are a few counts of this clone. V usage is TRBV12-5 and J usage is TRBJ2-7; 7 nucleotides align to TRBD1. Germline-derived CDR1 and CDR2 are LGHNT and FRNRAP. This CDR3 has 15 residues. V lost 2 bases to trimming and J lost 6 bases; unmatched junction nucleotides: 10. The DNA for the CDR3 is TGTGCTAGTGGTTTGCATCTGGGACAGTTCGGCGAGCAGTACTTC. Protein: CASGLHLGQFGEQYF.

The chain employs TRBV6-6 and TRBJ1-1; D is unclear. Germline assignment: CDR1 MNHNY and CDR2 SVGAGI (reference sequence). This CDR3 contains 14 residues. V was pared by 5 bases and J by 7 bases, with 17 bases between. This CDR3 reads CASSRSTGRGEAFF. The DNA of the CDR3 is TGTGCCAGCAGTCGATCCACCGGCCGGGGTGAAGCTTTCTTT.

This chain uses TRBV18 with TRBJ2-7; the match to TRBD1 covers 10 bases. The CDR3 sequence is 13 residues long. Germline CDR1 is KGHSH and CDR2 is LQKENI. V dropped 1 base and J dropped 6; count of bases not matched to a gene: 0. The CDR3 region has the DNA TGTGCCAGCTCACCACGGGACAGGGGCGAGCAGTACTTC. Its protein product is CASSPRDRGEQYF.

This chain joins TRBV5-5 and TRBJ1-5; 10 bases are shared with TRBD1. The CDR3 has 16 amino acids. CDR1 is SGHKS and CDR2 is YYEKEE in the germline V gene (reference sequence). After removal of 0 bases from V and 7 bases from J, the junction contained 7 bases not matched to a gene. The CDR3 here is CASSLEVDRGEQPQHF. In nucleotides, the CDR3 is TGTGCCAGCAGCTTGGAGGTGGACAGGGGGGAACAGCCCCAGCATTTT.

This rearrangement joins TRBV6-1 to TRBJ1-5; possibly TRBD1 for D (6 bases). Germline lookup yields CDR1 MNHNS and CDR2 SASEGT. The CDR3 totals 14 residues. Trimming cost V 2 bases and J 6 bases, with 11 bases left between them. CDR3 coding DNA: TGTGCCAGCAGTGAATGGGGGGGGCGTCAGCCCCAGCATTTT. Its translation: CASSEWGGRQPQHF.

The DNA of the CDR3 is TGTGCCAGCAGCTTAGGCCACGGCTCCTACAATGAGCAGTTCTTC. Amino acids: CASSLGHGSYNEQFF. The V call is TRBV7-2, the J call TRBJ2-1; the D is unclear. V was shortened by 1 base and J by 0 bases, with 7 bases between the two germline ends. CDR3 size: 15 residues. Looked up from germline, CDR1 is SGHTA and CDR2 is FQGNSA.

The genes are TRBV3-1 (or the pseudogene TRBV3-2) and TRBJ2-5; D is possibly TRBD1 (6 bases). The germline V and J ends were trimmed by 0 bases and 5 bases, with 16 bases remaining between them. Germline V gives CDR1 LGHDT, CDR2 YNNKEL (reference sequence). The CDR3 has 16 amino acids. The CDR3 coding sequence is TGTGCCAGCAGCCAAGATCCAGGGGAGCCCGGCGAGACCCAGTACTTC. This codes for CASSQDPGEPGETQYF.

Here the CDR3 DNA reads TGCAGTGCTAGTGGCGGGGGCAAGGTAACCGGAACTGAAGCTTTCTTT. Its protein is CSASGGGKVTGTEAFF. The chain uses TRBV20-1 and TRBJ1-1; tentatively, D is TRBD1 (6 bases). Germline CDR1 reads DFQATT; CDR2 reads SNEGSKA (reference sequence). With 3 bases removed from V and 5 bases from J, the gap between germline ends came to 22 bases. The CDR3 consists of 16 residues.

V is TRBV5-6 and J is TRBJ2-7; the match to TRBD1 covers 7 bases. The CDR3 is made up of 15 amino acids. V trimming: 0 bases; J trimming: 1 base; junction bases outside the gene matches: 4. Looked up from germline, CDR1 is SGHDT and CDR2 is YYEEEE. In DNA, the CDR3 is TGTGCCAGCAGCTTGGTTGACAGGGAGTCCTACGAGCAGTACTTC. Its protein is CASSLVDRESYEQYF.

The count of this clone is one. The chain carries TRBV7-8 and TRBJ1-3, with D possibly matching TRBD1 (6 bases). The CDR3 sequence is 13 residues long. V lost 2 bases and J lost 6, with 8 bases in between. Germline V gene sequence: CDR1 SGHVS, CDR2 FQNEAQ. The CDR3 loop reads CASSLQGLNTIYF. The DNA for the CDR3 is TGTGCCAGCAGCTTACAGGGGTTAAACACCATATATTTT.

This clone was seen a few times. The chain carries TRBV19 and TRBJ2-2, with a tentative D call TRBD1 (6 bases). The CDR3 covers 15 residues. V lost 7 bases, J lost 1 base, and 13 bases lay in between. Germline V gene data show CDR1 as LNHDA and CDR2 as SQIVND (reference sequence). DNA of the CDR3: TGTGCCAGTACTCGGATGGGACAGAACACCGGGGAGCTGTTTTTT. Residues: CASTRMGQNTGELFF.

The rearrangement joins TRBV5-6 to TRBJ2-1; 10 bases agree with TRBD2. The CDR3 has 16 residues. The trim removed 1 base at V and 6 bases at J, leaving 7 bases unmatched. Per germline, CDR1 SGHDT and CDR2 YYEEEE. CDR3 loop: CASSLLAGGIGNEQFF. The DNA of the CDR3 is TGTGCCAGCAGCTTGTTAGCGGGGGGAATCGGCAATGAGCAGTTCTTC.